These 5 T cell receptor beta chains originate from one sample sequenced in a study of T cell repertoires in cytomegalovirus infection. MiXCR, run by TCRdb on the reads, gives a single entry per CDR3 protein. The top ten clones hold 7% to 9% of a sample with 630,000 or so distinct CDR3 sequences, about 24% of them seen once. The source material was CD8+ T cells from PBMCs. Receptor source: a human donor in good health (CMV status not recorded). Some clones in this sample may be carry-over from other donors' samples.

In this sample, this clonotype turned up a few times. The gene calls are TRBV29-1 and TRBJ2-2; TRBD1 aligns across 10 bases. CDR1 SQVTM and CDR2 ANQGSEA come from the germline V gene. This CDR3 has 14 residues. The trim removed 6 bases at V and 4 bases at J, leaving 5 bases unmatched. The CDR3 sequence is CSVTGGEVTGELFF. The CDR3 bases are TGCAGCGTGACAGGGGGCGAAGTCACCGGGGAGCTGTTTTTT.

This clonotype was seen only a few times. The CDR3 DNA reads as TGTGCCAGCAGCTTCCCGGCTAGCGGGGTAAGCACAGATACGCAGTATTTT. It specifies CASSFPASGVSTDTQYF. The genes are TRBV11-2 and TRBJ2-3; 9 positions agree with TRBD2. Germline CDR1 is SGHAT and CDR2 is FQNNGV. J gave up 0 bases and V 3 bases, and 7 bases lay outside the gene matches. The CDR3 consists of 17 residues.

The chain has TRBV29-1 and TRBJ1-2, with TRBD1 as a possible D gene (5 bases). Germline CDR1 and CDR2: SQVTM and ANQGSEA. V was clipped by 6 bases and J by 7 bases, with 15 bases between them. The CDR3 has 12 amino acids. CDR3 region: CSVSGTTGGYTF. The CDR3 nucleotides read TGCAGCGTGTCCGGGACTACGGGTGGCTACACCTTC.

The table lists this clonotype with many counts. The chain recombines TRBV7-9 with TRBJ1-1, with 8 bases matching TRBD1. The CDR3 is made up of 15 amino acids. The V and J ends lost 5 bases and 5 bases, in that order; junction bases with no gene match: 10. Germline V gives CDR1 SEHNR, CDR2 FQNEAQ (reference sequence). CDR3 in DNA: TGTGCCAGCAGCAAAGATAGGACAGGGTTAACTGAAGCTTTCTTT. Translated, it gives CASSKDRTGLTEAFF.

The chain couples TRBV6-6 to TRBJ2-2; possible D gene TRBD1, 5 bases. Germline CDR1 is MNHNY and CDR2 is SVGAGI (reference sequence). There are 15 residues in the CDR3. V lost 2 bases to trimming and J lost 4 bases, with 11 bases between them. The CDR3 reads CASSYQDIGTGELFF. The CDR3 nucleotides read TGTGCCAGCAGTTACCAGGACATCGGCACCGGGGAGCTGTTTTTT.